The present entry profiles one T cell receptor (beta chain) with its context. The sample originates from a study of T-cell reconstitution after alpha-beta-depleted transplantation in children. Deletions cut 0 bases from V and 5 bases from J, with 14 bases between. The CDR3 length is 15 residues. Germline loops: CDR1 SGHRS, CDR2 YFSETQ. TCRbeta library construction was performed incorporating unique molecular identifiers. TCRdb recomputed calls from the PCR reads with MiXCR, one row per CDR3 protein. Of about 610,000 distinct CDR3 sequences in the sample, approximately 30% are singletons; the top ten hold less than 40%.

Sequenced here: PBMCs, sampled before TCRalphabeta/CD19-depleted stem cell transplant. The sequence was obtained from a boy under two years old with Wiskott-Aldrich syndrome, due to receive a stem cell transplant. The chain carries TRBV5-1 and TRBJ2-5, with D perhaps TRBD1 (5 bases). CDR3 bases: TGCGCCAGCAGCTTGGGGTTTCAGGGAACGGAGACCCAGTACTTC. Translated, it gives CASSLGFQGTETQYF.